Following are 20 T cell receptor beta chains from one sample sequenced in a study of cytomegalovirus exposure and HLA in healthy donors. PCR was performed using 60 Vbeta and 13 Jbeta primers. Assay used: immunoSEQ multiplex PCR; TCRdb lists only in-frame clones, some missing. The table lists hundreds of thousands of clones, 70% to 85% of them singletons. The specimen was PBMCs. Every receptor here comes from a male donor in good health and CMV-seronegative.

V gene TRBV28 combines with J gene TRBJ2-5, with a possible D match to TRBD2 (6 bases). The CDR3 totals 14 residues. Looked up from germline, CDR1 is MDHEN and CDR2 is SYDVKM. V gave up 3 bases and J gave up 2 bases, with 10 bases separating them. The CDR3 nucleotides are TGTGCCAGCAGTTTGTCAGGGAGGCAAGAGACCCAGTACTTC. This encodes CASSLSGRQETQYF.

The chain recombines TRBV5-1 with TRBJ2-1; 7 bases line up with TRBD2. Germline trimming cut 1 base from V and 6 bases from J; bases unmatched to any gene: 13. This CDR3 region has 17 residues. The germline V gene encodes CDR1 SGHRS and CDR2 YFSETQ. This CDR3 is CASSLQIARERSNEQFF. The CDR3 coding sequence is TGCGCCAGCAGCTTGCAGATAGCGCGGGAGAGGTCCAATGAGCAGTTCTTC.

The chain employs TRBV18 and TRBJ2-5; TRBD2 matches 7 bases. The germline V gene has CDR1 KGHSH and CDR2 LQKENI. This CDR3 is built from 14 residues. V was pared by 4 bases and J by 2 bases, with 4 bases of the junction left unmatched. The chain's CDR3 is CASSLRTRQETQYF. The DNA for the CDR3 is TGTGCCAGCTCACTACGGACTAGACAAGAGACCCAGTACTTC.

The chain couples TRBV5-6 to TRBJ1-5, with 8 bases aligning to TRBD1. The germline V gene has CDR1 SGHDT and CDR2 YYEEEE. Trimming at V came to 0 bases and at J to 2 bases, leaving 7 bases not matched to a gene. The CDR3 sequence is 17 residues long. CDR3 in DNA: TGTGCCAGCAGCTTGGAGGCAGGGGGCGCTGGCAATCAGCCCCAGCATTTT. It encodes CASSLEAGGAGNQPQHF.

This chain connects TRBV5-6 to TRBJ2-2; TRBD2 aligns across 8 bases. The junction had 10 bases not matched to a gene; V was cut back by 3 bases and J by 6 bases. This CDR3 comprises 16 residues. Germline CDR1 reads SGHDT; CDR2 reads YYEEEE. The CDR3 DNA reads TGTGCCAGCAGCTCCTACGGGAGGGCCGGGGCCGGGGAGCTGTTTTTT. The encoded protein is CASSSYGRAGAGELFF.

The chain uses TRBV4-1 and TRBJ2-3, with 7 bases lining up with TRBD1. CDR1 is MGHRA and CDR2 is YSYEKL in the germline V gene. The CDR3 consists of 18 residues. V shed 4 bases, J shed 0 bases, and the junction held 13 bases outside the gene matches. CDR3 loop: CASSRPSPTGFSTDTQYF. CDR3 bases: TGCGCCAGCAGCCGACCGAGCCCGACAGGGTTTAGCACAGATACGCAGTATTTT.

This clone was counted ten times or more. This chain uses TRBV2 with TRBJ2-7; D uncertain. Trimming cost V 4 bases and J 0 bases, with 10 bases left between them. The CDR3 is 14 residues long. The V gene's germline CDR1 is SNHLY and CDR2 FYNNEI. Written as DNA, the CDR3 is TGTGCCAGCAGTGTTCGTACTGTCTCCTACGAGCAGTACTTC. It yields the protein CASSVRTVSYEQYF.

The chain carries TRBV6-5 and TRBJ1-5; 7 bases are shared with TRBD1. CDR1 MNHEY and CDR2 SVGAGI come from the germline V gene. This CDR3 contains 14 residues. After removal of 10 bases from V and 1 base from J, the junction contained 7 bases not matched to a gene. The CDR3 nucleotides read TGTGCCATACAAGGGGGCGCGAGCAATCAGCCCCAGCATTTT. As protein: CAIQGGASNQPQHF.

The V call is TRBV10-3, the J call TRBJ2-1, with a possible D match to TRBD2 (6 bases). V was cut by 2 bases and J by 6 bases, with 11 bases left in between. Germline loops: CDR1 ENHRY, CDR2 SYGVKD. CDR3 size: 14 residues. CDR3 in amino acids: CAISEALAPNEQFF. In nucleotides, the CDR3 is TGTGCCATCAGTGAGGCGCTAGCGCCCAATGAGCAGTTCTTC.

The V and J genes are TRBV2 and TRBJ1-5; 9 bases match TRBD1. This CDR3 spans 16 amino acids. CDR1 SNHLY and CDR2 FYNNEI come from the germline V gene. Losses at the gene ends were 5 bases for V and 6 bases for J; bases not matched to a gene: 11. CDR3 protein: CASSFLGQGKGQPQHF. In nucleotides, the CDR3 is TGTGCCAGCAGTTTTCTAGGACAGGGGAAAGGTCAGCCCCAGCATTTT. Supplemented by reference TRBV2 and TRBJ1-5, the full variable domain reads EPEVTQTPSHQVTQMGQEVILRCVPISNHLYFYWYRQILGQKVEFLVSFYNNEISEKSEIFDDQFSVERPDGSNFTLKIRSTKLEDSAMYFCASSFLGQGKGQPQHFGDGTRLSIL.

CDR3 bases: TGTGCCAGCACTACCCCCGGGGGGGTACTATTGGATGGCTACACCTTC. This sequence encodes CASTTPGGVLLDGYTF. The chain uses TRBV18 and TRBJ1-2, with D possibly TRBD1 on 5 matching bases. Germline V gives CDR1 KGHSH, CDR2 LQKENI. Trimming removed 8 bases at V and 6 bases at J, with 25 bases between. The CDR3 length is 16 residues.

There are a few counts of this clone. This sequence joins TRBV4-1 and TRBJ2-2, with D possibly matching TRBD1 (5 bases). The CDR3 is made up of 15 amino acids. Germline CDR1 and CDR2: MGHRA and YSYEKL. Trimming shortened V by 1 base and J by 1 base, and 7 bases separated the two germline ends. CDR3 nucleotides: TGCGCCAGCAGCCAAGGGACATTGAACACCGGGGAGCTGTTTTTT. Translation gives CASSQGTLNTGELFF.

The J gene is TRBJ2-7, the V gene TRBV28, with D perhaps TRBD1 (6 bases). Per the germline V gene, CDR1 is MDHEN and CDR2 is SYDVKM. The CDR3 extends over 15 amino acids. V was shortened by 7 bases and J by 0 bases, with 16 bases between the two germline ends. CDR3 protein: CASTQPQGPSYEQYF. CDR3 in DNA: TGTGCCAGCACCCAACCCCAGGGGCCCTCCTACGAGCAGTACTTC.

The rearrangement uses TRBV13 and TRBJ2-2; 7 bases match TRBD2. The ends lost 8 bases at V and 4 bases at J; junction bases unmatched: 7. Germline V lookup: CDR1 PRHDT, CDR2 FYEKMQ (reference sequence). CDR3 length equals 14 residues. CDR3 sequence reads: CASLNAGATGELFF. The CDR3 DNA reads TGTGCCAGCTTGAATGCGGGAGCCACCGGGGAGCTGTTTTTT.

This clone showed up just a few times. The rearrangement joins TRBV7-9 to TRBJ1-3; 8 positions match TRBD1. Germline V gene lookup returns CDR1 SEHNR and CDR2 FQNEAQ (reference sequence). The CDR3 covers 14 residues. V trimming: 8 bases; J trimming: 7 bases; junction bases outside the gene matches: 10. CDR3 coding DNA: TGTGCCAGCCGACAGACAGGGGCTAGCAACACCATATATTTT. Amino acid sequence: CASRQTGASNTIYF.

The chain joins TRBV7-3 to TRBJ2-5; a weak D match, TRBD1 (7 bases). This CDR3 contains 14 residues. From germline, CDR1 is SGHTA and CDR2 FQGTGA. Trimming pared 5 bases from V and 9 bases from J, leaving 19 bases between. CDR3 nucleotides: TGTGCCAGCAGCCCCACGACAGGGTCGGGGGCCCAGTACTTC. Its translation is CASSPTTGSGAQYF.

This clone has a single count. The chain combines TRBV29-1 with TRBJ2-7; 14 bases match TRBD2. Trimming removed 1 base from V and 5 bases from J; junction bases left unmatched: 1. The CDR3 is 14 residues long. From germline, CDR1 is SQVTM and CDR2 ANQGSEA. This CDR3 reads CSVEGGLAGDEQYF. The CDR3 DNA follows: TGCAGCGTTGAAGGGGGACTAGCGGGAGACGAGCAGTACTTC.

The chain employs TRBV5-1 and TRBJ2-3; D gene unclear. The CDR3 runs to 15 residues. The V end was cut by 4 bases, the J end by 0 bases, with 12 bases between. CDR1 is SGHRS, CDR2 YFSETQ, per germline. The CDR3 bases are TGCGCCAGCAGCACATCCCCGCTTAGCACAGATACGCAGTATTTT. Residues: CASSTSPLSTDTQYF.

CDR3 coding DNA: TGTGCCAGCAGCTTCGTCCAAGAGACCCAGTACTTC. Protein: CASSFVQETQYF. The chain has TRBV11-1 and TRBJ2-5; D is unresolved. Trimming shortened V by 3 bases and J by 1 base, and 3 bases separated the two germline ends. This CDR3 spans 12 amino acids. Germline V CDR1 and CDR2: SGHAT, FQDESV (reference sequence).

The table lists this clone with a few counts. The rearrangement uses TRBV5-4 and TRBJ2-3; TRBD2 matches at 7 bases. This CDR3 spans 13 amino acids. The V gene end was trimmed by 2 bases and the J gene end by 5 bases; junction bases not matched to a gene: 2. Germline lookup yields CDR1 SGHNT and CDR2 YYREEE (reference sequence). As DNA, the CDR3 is TGTGCCAGCAGCTTACTAGCGAGAGATACGCAGTATTTT. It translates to CASSLLARDTQYF.